This T cell receptor beta chain was profiled in a study of PD-L1 blockade in urothelial cancer. Study information: Analysis of blood occurred 3 weeks (second dose) and 6 weeks after treatment start.

In each PCR, synthetic TCR analog templates were spiked in. TCRdb keeps only in-frame clones here, not all; method: immunoSEQ multiplex PCR. Of tens of thousands of clones listed, almost 90% are singletons. Sample time point: pretreatment peripheral blood. This receptor was taken from a man between 60 and 70 years old with urothelial cancer. The starting material was PBMCs, obtained around atezolizumab (anti-PD-L1) treatment.

The CDR3 loop reads CASSPPGQGISGANVLTF. The DNA for the CDR3 is TGTGCCAGCTCACCACCGGGACAGGGGATCTCTGGGGCCAACGTCCTGACTTTC. The V gene is TRBV18, the J gene TRBJ2-6, with 10 nucleotides matching TRBD1. The CDR3 consists of 18 residues. V trimming: 0 bases; J trimming: 0 bases; junction bases outside the gene matches: 2. Germline V gene sequence: CDR1 KGHSH, CDR2 LQKENI.